The source of this T cell receptor beta chain is a study of blood T cell repertoires in COVID-19 (dated by TCRdb to 2020 to 2021). In terms of the full investigation: Samples covering the acute and convalescent phases of COVID-19 were provided by collaborators in the United States, Italy and Spain. The prospective study material was composed of cDNA or gDNA derived from T cells, B-cell-depleted T cells, or PBMCs. Subjects who had been exposed to COVID-19, were actively infected with it, or had recovered from it provided the deeply sampled blood TCRbeta repertoires that made up the dataset. A freely available public database, intended as a resource for researchers studying the immune response to SARS-CoV-2, is where the repertoires were released. The samples were drawn from two sources: the first 160 participants of the ongoing ImmuneRACE study, and about 1,300 subjects contributed by 6 global collaborators. A de-identified subject ID, COVID-19 status, age in years and sex were almost always included in the sample metadata. Where HLA class I and class II types were available, the types were taken from metadata supplied by the sample provider, not from assay-based typing. General findings and caveats noted by the study authors: The amount of clinical and demographic metadata varied by source and participant and was provided uncurated.

The immunoSEQ Assay, a bias-controlled multiplex PCR, was used to amplify TCRbeta CDR3 regions from genomic DNA. From the authors' description of their analysis: The number of nucleated cells in each sample was estimated by amplification of reference gene primers within the assay. To quantify the absolute abundance of each unique TCRbeta CDR3 rearrangement, sequence reads were collapsed and filtered. For each sample, productive Simpson clonality was calculated as the square root of Simpson's diversity index over productive rearrangements. Entries here come from immuneACCESS through TCRdb and include only in-frame sequences with V and J called. Some clones fail to appear in such tables; in the studies checked, an unresolved V gene covers under half of the shortfall, and the cause of the remainder is unknown. V, J and clone size are those of that table, while D and trimming were read from the DNA. The sample table holds roughly 300,000 clones, of which around 85% were seen once. Of the sample, approximately 7.6% is held by the ten largest clones.

The collaborating institutions used their own protocols to collect whole blood in K2EDTA tubes. Collaborator samples were shipped for TCRbeta analysis as frozen whole blood, isolated PBMCs, or DNA extracted from either sample type. With regard to this clone: Its cognate antigen has yet to be identified. Per-base quality was not reported, and no clone a single base away is much larger than it.

V has 0 bases trimmed and J has 1 base trimmed; junction bases matching no gene number 11. In the germline V gene, CDR1 corresponds to MGHRA and CDR2 to YSYEKL. The CDR3 runs 19 residues from the cysteine to the phenylalanine. Only CDR3 DNA is held: 57 bases, read in frame from base 1. The sequence came from a human donor in a cohort sampled during active COVID-19. Sequencing was done on a sample of peripheral blood. Recombination connected TRBV4-1 to TRBJ2-1; TRBD1 aligns with 8 central bases. The sequence in DNA is TGCGCCAGCAGCCAAGATCGTGGGACAGGCGAGCTGTCCTACAATGAGCAGTTCTTC. Protein translation: CASSQDRGTGELSYNEQFF.